The source of this T cell receptor (beta chain) is a study of cytomegalovirus exposure and HLA in healthy donors. Study-wide background: Out of approximately 400 genotyped donors, around 80% belonged to the Caucasian-associated ancestry cluster. Study results and limitations: Common viral pathogens were later found to be apparently linked to several of the most significant clusters. A few chains tied to CMV proved CMV antigen-specific in vitro. Sequencing probably produced one cluster of sequence variants that were highly shared.

To note about this clone: Its antigen is unknown.

This CDR3 spans 15 amino acids. CDR1 is SGHNT, CDR2 YYREEE, per germline (reference sequence). V lost 5 bases, J lost 0 bases, and 6 bases stayed unmatched. Use of 60 Vbeta and 13 Jbeta primers characterized the PCR. TCRdb's copy holds only in-frame clones and misses some; the assay was immunoSEQ multiplex PCR. This table holds roughly 180,000 clones, 80% to 90% found once. The sample was PBMCs. This receptor was taken from a girl aged 2 to 10 in good health and CMV-seropositive. The chain carries TRBV5-4 and TRBJ2-7, with TRBD2 identical over 9 bases. The CDR3 is CASSRRGGASYEQYF. CDR3 DNA: TGTGCCAGCAGTCGCCGCGGGGGGGCCTCCTACGAGCAGTACTTC.